The present TCR beta chain was sequenced within a study of beta chain features in type 1 diabetes. Researchers reported sorting CD4+ naive, central memory, regulatory and stem cell-like memory cells via CD45RO/CCR7/CD25/CD127/CD95/CD27. TCRB transcripts that were expressed got sequenced, as all of the isolated RNA had been reverse transcribed. The assay was immunoSEQ multiplex PCR, and TCRdb's table has in-frame clones only and misses some. Here the sample spans over 55,000 clones, roughly 50% being singletons. This clone was counted only a few times. As yet, its antigen is unknown. The germline V gene has CDR1 MNHEY and CDR2 SVGAGI. Trimming removed 0 bases at V and 5 bases at J, with 6 bases between. The CDR3 has 13 amino acids. General study findings and limits: TCRB rearrangement may or may not be influenced by HLA type; here this remained unresolved. Researchers report that Type 1 diabetes patients had moderately but significantly shorter TCRB CDR3s across all four CD4+ subsets. Comparison showed that naive, central memory and Treg TCRB repertoires appeared more similar among patients than among healthy donors.

Sequenced sample: Tregs from blood. This chain connects TRBV6-5 to TRBJ2-3; D gene uncertain. The TCR comes from a woman in her thirties or forties with type 1 diabetes. This chain's CDR3 is CASSYSAQDTQYF. Written as DNA, the CDR3 is TGTGCCAGCAGTTACTCGGCCCAAGATACGCAGTATTTT.